This T cell receptor beta chain was sequenced in a study of CD8+CD57+ T cells in acquired aplastic anemia (dated by TCRdb to about 2018). Study-level background: On average, sorted CD4+ and CD8+ cells yielded 3.2 ug of extracted DNA, with a range of about 0.19 to 30 ug. A CD8+CD57+ expansion meant a frequency higher than the mean frequency seen in healthy subjects. Paper-wide results and their limitations: Patients and healthy controls showed no significant difference in CD8+ Simpson's diversity (P=0.060). Some 30 CD8+ CDR3 sequences were shared between patients and controls but appeared highly expressed in patients and within their immunodominant clones.

This clonotype was seen only once. No antigen is known for it. Base-call qualities are not available, and no considerably larger clone is one nucleotide away. One read alone lends weak support. Genomic DNA served as template for TCR beta VDJ combination and CDR3 sequence profiling. TCR repertoire sequencing was run on an Illumina HiSeq 2000. Processing in the source paper ran as follows. TRBV/TRBJ rearrangement plots, CDR3 size and DJ length profiles, and Simpson's diversity index were used to evaluate the repertoires. The immunodominant clone was defined as the most abundant DNA sequence in deep sequencing data. CDR3 amino acid sequences were checked for sharing across subjects and were also compared against the VDJdb database and published repertoires. TCRdb applied fastp at Q25 and MiXCR to the public reads, then kept only in-frame beta chains. All rows with the same CDR3 protein become a single entry with the most common DNA and genes. The V and J calls here are based on TCRdb, not the publication. Present in this sample are about 160,000 distinct CDR3 sequences, about 64% of which were seen just once. In total, the top ten clones hold 35% to 50% of the sample.

Inclusive of the bounding cysteine and phenylalanine, the CDR3 is 15 residues long. Only the CDR3 region is kept as DNA, spanning 45 bases read in frame from base 1. Compared with germline, V lacks 8 bases and J lacks 1 base; bases without a gene match: 9. CDR1 and CDR2, per the germline V gene (reference sequence), are WNHNN and SYGVQD. Patients chosen for sequencing had shown expansion of CD8+CD57+ cells by flow cytometry. Every patient had a diagnosis of severe acquired aplastic anemia based on International Study of Aplastic Anemia and Agranulocytosis and Camitta criteria. No therapy had been received by the patients at the time of blood sampling. TCR repertoires of sorted CD4+ and CD8+ blood T cells from severe aplastic anemia patients and healthy subjects were deep-sequenced in the study. Patients were enrolled under clinicaltrials.gov protocols 00001620, 01623167, 00001397, 00071045, 00081523 and 00961064 in the USA. Ficoll-Paque density gradient centrifugation was used to isolate peripheral blood mononuclear cells. Before DNA extraction, CD4+ and CD8+ T cells were sorted by FACS or by magnetic beads.

This receptor was obtained from a human donor with aplastic anemia. The rearrangement joined TRBV10-1 to TRBJ2-7, with TRBD1 identical over 9 junction bases. The sample was sorted CD4+, CD8+, or CD8+CD57+ T cells (not recorded which) from PBMCs. The CDR3 region reads CASGLPGQGSYEQYF. The sequenced DNA: TGCGCCAGCGGCCTTCCAGGACAGGGGTCCTACGAGCAGTACTTC.